One T cell receptor beta chain is described in this entry. The antigen remains unidentified. CDR3 length: 14 amino acids. Trimming removed 5 bases from V and 8 bases from J, with 15 bases in between. Germline CDR1 reads LGHNA; CDR2 reads YNFKEQ. This record comes from a study of T cell responses to AZD1222 COVID-19 vaccine. Points from the study as a whole: After the peak T cell response, and only then, were repertoires sampled. Seropositive at baseline were only a handful of AZD1222 recipients. Spike-wide coverage was observed for vaccine-associated CD4 TCRs, with dominant responses at 160-218 and 743-854. Donors, mostly white British, included more females; clonal diversity was possibly underestimated.

The assay was immunoSEQ multiplex PCR, and TCRdb's table has in-frame clones only and misses some. The table shows 80,000 or so clones, with about 93% occurring only once. Specimen: peripheral blood, collected on day 0 of MenACWY control vaccination. The V call is TRBV4-2, the J call TRBJ1-4; D possibly corresponds to TRBD1 (5 bases). The origin of this receptor is an adult in good health. CDR3 residues: CASSSARDGEKLFF. CDR3 bases: TGTGCCAGCAGCTCCGCCAGGGACGGAGAAAAACTGTTTTTT.